This T cell receptor (beta chain) was retrieved from a study of shared clonotypes between healthy human individuals. Some clones are missing from TCRdb's copy, which holds only in-frame ones; the method was immunoSEQ multiplex PCR. The sample consists of approximately 2.5 million clones, over 85% of them appearing once. Between the trimmed V and J ends, which lost 4 bases and 7 bases, there was a span of 24 bases. The germline CDR1 and CDR2 sequences are SGHRS and YFSETQ. The CDR3 has 17 amino acids. The receptor was derived from a man between 18 and 35 years old in good health. Some clones in this sample may be carry-over from other donors' samples. What was sequenced was naive CD4+ T cells from PBMCs. The subset denotes: CD45RA+ positively selected. The chain recombines TRBV5-1 with TRBJ2-1, with D tentatively TRBD1 (6 bases). CDR3 sequence: CASSQISGQGKMNEQFF. The CDR3 DNA reads as TGCGCCAGCAGCCAGATTTCAGGGCAGGGGAAAATGAATGAGCAGTTCTTC.